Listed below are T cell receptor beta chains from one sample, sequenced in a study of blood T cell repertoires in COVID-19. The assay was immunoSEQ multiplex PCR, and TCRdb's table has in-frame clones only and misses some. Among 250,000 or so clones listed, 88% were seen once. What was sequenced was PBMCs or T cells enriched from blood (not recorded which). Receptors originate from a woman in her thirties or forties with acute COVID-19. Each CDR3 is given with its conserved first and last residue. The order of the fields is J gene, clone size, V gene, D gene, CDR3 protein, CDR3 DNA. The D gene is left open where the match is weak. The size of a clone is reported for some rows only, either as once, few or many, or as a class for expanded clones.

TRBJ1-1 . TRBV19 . CASSIRGNTEAFF TGTGCCAGTAGTATAAGGGGGAACACTGAAGCTTTCTTT
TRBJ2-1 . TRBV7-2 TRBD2 CASSRTGGNEQFF TGTGCCAGCAGCCGAACGGGGGGGAATGAGCAGTTCTTC
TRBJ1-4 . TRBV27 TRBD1 CASGSGGTKKLFF TGTGCCAGCGGCTCAGGGGGAACGAAAAAACTGTTTTTT
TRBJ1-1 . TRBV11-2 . CASSPRLQRGTEAFF TGTGCCAGCAGCCCCCGGCTTCAACGGGGCACTGAAGCTTTCTTT
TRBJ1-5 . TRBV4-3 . CASSQTGPPYSNQPQHF TGCGCCAGCAGCCAAACAGGCCCGCCGTATAGCAATCAGCCCCAGCATTTT
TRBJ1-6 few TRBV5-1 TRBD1 CASSGQVDSPLHF TGCGCCAGCTCGGGACAGGTTGATTCACCCCTCCACTTT
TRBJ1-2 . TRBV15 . CATSTGNDAGYTF TGTGCCACCAGTACAGGGAATGATGCTGGCTACACCTTC
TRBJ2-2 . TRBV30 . CAWSTLAPTGELFF TGTGCCTGGAGTACCCTAGCTCCCACCGGGGAGCTGTTTTTT
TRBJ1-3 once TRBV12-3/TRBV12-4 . CASSRGNTIYF TGTGCCAGCAGCCGAGGGAACACCATATATTTT
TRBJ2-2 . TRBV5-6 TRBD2 CASSLLSGGKAGELFF TGTGCCAGCAGCTTACTTAGCGGGGGGAAGGCCGGGGAGCTGTTTTTT
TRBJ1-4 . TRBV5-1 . CARLVPPTDLNEKLFF TGCGCCAGACTGGTCCCCCCGACAGATCTTAATGAAAAACTGTTTTTT
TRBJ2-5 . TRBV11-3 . CASRRRAGQETQYF TGTGCCAGCAGGCGCCGGGCGGGGCAAGAGACCCAGTACTTC
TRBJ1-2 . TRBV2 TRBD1 CASSENPTRVDRGHGYTF TGTGCCAGCAGTGAGAACCCCACCCGGGTGGACAGGGGTCATGGCTACACCTTC
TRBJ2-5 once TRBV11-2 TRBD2 CASSLGSTSVSQETQYF TGTGCCAGCAGCTTAGGGTCCACTAGCGTAAGCCAAGAGACCCAGTACTTC
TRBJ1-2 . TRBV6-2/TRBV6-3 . CASSYSSDGYTF TGTGCCAGCAGTTACTCGTCAGATGGCTACACCTTC
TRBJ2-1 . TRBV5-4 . CASSLESREQFF TGTGCCAGCAGCTTGGAAAGCAGGGAGCAGTTCTTC
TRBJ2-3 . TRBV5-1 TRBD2 CASSLVPGGGMSTDTQYF TGCGCCAGCAGCTTGGTGCCGGGCGGGGGGATGAGCACAGATACGCAGTATTTT
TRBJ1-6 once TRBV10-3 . CAISGGDWGYNSPLHF TGTGCCATCAGTGGCGGGGATTGGGGCTATAATTCACCCCTCCACTTT
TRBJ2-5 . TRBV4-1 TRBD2 CASSQDEASGNWGETQYF TGCGCCAGCAGCCAAGATGAGGCTAGCGGGAACTGGGGAGAGACCCAGTACTTC
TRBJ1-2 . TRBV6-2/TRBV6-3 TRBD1 CASSRGQGSYGYTF TGTGCCAGCAGCCGGGGACAGGGCTCCTATGGCTACACCTTC
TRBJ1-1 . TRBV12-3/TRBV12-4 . CASSFNRQVEAFF TGTGCCAGCAGTTTCAACCGGCAGGTAGAGGCTTTCTTT
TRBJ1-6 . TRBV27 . CASSWGGISSPLHF TGTGCCAGCAGTTGGGGCGGGATTAGTTCACCCCTCCACTTT
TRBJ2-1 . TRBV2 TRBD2 CASRKETSGGHNEQFF TGTGCCAGCAGGAAGGAGACTAGCGGGGGCCACAATGAGCAGTTCTTC
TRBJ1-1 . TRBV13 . CASSLIWAALEAFF TGTGCCAGCAGCTTAATCTGGGCCGCTCTTGAAGCTTTCTTT
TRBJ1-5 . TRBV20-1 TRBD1 CSASAGTGNQPQHF TGCAGTGCTAGTGCCGGGACAGGCAATCAGCCCCAGCATTTT
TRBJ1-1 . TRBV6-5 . CASRAPMNTEAFF TGTGCCAGCCGAGCCCCCATGAACACTGAAGCTTTCTTT
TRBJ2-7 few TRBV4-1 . CASSQDGGPEQYF TGCGCCAGCAGCCAAGACGGAGGGCCCGAGCAGTACTTC
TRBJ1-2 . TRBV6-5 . CASSLGGARNYGYTF TGTGCCAGCAGTTTAGGGGGGGCCCGTAACTATGGCTACACCTTC
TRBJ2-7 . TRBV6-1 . CASSDPGWGPVEQYF TGTGCCAGCAGTGACCCGGGGTGGGGGCCCGTCGAGCAGTACTTC
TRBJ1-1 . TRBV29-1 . CSVDASAGREAFF TGCAGCGTTGACGCCTCGGCGGGACGTGAAGCTTTCTTT
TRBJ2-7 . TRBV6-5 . CASSYESGTDNEQYF TGTGCCAGCAGTTACGAATCGGGTACCGATAACGAGCAGTACTTC
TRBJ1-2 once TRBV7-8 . CASRAGFSYGYTF TGTGCCAGCAGGGCAGGGTTTTCCTATGGCTACACCTTC
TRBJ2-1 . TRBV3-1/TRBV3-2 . CASKPGEANEQFF TGTGCCAGCAAGCCCGGGGAGGCCAATGAGCAGTTCTTC
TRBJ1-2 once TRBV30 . CAWSVGLGRDYGYTF TGTGCCTGGAGTGTAGGTTTGGGCAGGGATTATGGCTACACCTTC
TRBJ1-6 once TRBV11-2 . CASSLTPYSPLHF TGTGCCAGCAGCTTAACTCCCTATTCACCCCTCCACTTT
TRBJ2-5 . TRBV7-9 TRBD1 CASPRQGRGETQYF TGTGCCAGCCCCCGACAGGGGAGAGGAGAGACCCAGTACTTC
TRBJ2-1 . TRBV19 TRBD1 CASRTNPGQGNEQFF TGTGCCAGTAGGACGAATCCGGGACAGGGGAATGAGCAGTTCTTC
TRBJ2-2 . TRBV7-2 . CASSLERAGRELFF TGTGCCAGCAGCTTAGAGCGGGCCGGCCGGGAGCTGTTTTTT
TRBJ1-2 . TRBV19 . CASSMSQGSYGYTF TGTGCCAGTAGTATGTCACAGGGTTCCTATGGCTACACCTTC
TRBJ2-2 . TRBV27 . CASSPTQGTGELFF TGTGCCAGCAGTCCAACACAGGGTACCGGGGAGCTGTTTTTT
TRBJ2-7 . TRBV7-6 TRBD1 CASSLGTGGDYEQYF TGTGCCAGCAGCTTAGGGACAGGGGGCGATTACGAGCAGTACTTC
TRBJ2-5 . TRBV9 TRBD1 CASSVQDRGGGETQYF TGTGCCAGCAGCGTGCAGGACAGGGGCGGTGGAGAGACCCAGTACTTC
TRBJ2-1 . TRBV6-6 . CASSVRAGVSYNEQFF TGTGCCAGCAGTGTGAGGGCAGGAGTCTCCTACAATGAGCAGTTCTTC
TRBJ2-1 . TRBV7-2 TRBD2 CASSSSGGASEQFF TGTGCCAGCAGTAGTAGCGGGGGGGCCTCTGAGCAGTTCTTC
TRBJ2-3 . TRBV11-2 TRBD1 CASSFHPADREDTQYF TGTGCCAGCAGCTTCCACCCCGCGGACAGGGAAGATACGCAGTATTTT
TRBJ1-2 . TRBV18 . CASSPPTDLFYGYTF TGTGCCAGCTCACCACCGACAGACCTTTTTTATGGCTACACCTTC
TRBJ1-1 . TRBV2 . CASTGGTEAFF TGTGCCAGCACGGGGGGCACTGAAGCTTTCTTT
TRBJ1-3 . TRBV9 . CASTPSGGELGNTIYF TGTGCCAGCACTCCCAGTGGGGGGGAGTTGGGAAACACCATATATTTT
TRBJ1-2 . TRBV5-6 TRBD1 CASSSQGANYGYTF TGTGCCAGCAGCTCACAGGGGGCGAACTATGGCTACACCTTC
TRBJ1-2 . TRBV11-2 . CASSLGGLDYGYTF TGTGCCAGCAGCTTAGGGGGGCTCGACTATGGCTACACCTTC
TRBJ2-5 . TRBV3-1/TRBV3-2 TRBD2 CASSQFSGGRQETQYF TGTGCCAGCAGCCAATTTAGCGGGGGGCGGCAAGAGACCCAGTACTTC
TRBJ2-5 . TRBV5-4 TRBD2 CASSFQRGAQETQYF TGTGCCAGCAGCTTTCAGCGGGGGGCCCAAGAGACCCAGTACTTC
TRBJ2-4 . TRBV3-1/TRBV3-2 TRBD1 CASSRLGTGAFWLAKNIQYF TGTGCCAGCAGCCGGTTGGGGACAGGGGCTTTTTGGCTAGCCAAAAACATTCAGTACTTC